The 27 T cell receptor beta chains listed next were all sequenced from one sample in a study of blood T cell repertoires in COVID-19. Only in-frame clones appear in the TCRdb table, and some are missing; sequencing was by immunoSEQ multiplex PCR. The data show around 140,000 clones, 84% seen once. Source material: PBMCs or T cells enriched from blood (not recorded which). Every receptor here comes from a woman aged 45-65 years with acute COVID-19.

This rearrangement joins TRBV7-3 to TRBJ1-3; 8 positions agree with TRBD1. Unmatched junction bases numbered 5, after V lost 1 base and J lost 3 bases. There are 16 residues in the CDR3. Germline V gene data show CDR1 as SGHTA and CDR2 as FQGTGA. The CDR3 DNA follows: TGTGCCAGCAGCTTAAGAAGGACAGGGAGTGGAAACACCATATATTTT. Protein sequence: CASSLRRTGSGNTIYF.

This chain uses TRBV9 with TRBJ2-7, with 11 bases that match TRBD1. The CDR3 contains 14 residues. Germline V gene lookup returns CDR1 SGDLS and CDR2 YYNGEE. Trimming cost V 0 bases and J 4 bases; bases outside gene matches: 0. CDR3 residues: CASSVGDRGYEQYF. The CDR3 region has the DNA TGTGCCAGCAGCGTAGGGGACAGGGGGTACGAGCAGTACTTC.

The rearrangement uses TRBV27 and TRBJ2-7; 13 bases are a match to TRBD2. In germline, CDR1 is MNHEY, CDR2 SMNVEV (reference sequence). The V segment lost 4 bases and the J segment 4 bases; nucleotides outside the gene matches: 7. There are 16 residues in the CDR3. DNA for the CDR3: TGTGCCAGCAGTTCCCCGGGGACTAGCGGGACTTACGAGCAGTACTTC. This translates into CASSSPGTSGTYEQYF.

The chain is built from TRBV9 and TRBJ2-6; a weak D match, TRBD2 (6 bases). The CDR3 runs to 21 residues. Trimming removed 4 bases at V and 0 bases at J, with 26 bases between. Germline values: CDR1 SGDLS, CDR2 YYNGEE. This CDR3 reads CASSPGAGPNGRSSGANVLTF. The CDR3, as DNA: TGTGCCAGCAGCCCCGGGGCCGGGCCTAATGGGAGGTCCTCTGGGGCCAACGTCCTGACTTTC. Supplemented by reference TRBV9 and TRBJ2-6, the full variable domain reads DSGVTQTPKHLITATGQRVTLRCSPRSGDLSVYWYQQSLDQGLQFLIQYYNGEERAKGNILERFSAQQFPDLHSELNLSSLELGDSALYFCASSPGAGPNGRSSGANVLTFGAGSRLTVL.

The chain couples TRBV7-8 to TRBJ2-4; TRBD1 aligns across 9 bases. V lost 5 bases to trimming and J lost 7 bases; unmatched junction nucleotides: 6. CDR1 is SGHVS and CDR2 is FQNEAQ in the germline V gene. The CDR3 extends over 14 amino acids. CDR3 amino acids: CASSDRGVNNIQYF. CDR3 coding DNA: TGTGCCAGCAGCGACAGGGGGGTTAATAACATTCAGTACTTC.

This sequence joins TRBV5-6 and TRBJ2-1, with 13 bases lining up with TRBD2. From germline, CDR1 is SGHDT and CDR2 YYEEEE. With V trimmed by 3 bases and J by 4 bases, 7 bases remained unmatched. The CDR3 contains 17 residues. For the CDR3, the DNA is TGTGCCAGCAGCTCTACCCGACTAGCGGGAGGTTACAATGAGCAGTTCTTC. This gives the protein CASSSTRLAGGYNEQFF.

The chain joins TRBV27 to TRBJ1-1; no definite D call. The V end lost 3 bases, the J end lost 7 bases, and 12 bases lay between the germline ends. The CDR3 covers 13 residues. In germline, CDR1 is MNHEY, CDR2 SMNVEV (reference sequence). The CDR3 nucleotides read TGTGCCAGCAGTTTTACCTGGAGGGATGAAGCTTTCTTT. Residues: CASSFTWRDEAFF.

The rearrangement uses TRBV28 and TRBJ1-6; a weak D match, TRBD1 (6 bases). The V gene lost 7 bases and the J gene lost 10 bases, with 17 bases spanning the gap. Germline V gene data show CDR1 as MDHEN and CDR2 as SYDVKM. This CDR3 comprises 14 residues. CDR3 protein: CASTLTGLGSPLHF. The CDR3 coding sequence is TGTGCCAGCACCCTAACAGGGTTAGGGTCACCCCTCCACTTT.

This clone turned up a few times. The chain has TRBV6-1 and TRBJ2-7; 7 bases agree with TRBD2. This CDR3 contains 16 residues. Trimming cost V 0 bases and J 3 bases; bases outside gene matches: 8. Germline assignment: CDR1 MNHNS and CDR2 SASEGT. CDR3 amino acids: CASSEALGGSYYEQYF. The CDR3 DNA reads TGTGCCAGCAGTGAAGCCCTGGGGGGGTCTTACTACGAGCAGTACTTC.

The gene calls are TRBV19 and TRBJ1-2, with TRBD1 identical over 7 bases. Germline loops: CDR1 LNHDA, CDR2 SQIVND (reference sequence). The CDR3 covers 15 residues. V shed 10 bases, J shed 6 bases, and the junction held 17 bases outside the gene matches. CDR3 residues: CATYTLQGRADGYTF. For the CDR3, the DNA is TGTGCCACCTACACCTTACAGGGGCGTGCGGATGGCTACACCTTC.

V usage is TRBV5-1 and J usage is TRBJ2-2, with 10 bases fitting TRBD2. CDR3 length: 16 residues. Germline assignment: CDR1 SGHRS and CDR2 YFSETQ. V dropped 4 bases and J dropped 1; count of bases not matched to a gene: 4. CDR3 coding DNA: TGCGCCAGCAGCCGATCTAGCGGGGGGAACACCGGGGAGCTGTTTTTT. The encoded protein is CASSRSSGGNTGELFF.

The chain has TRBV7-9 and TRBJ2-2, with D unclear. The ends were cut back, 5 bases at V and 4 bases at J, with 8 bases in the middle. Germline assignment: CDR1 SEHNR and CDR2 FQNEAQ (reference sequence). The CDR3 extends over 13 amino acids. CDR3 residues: CASSPEVTGELFF. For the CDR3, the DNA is TGTGCCAGCAGCCCCGAGGTCACCGGGGAGCTGTTTTTT.

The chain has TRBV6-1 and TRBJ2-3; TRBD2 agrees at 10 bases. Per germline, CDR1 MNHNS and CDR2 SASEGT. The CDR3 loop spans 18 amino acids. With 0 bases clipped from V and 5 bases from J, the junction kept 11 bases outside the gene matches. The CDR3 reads CASSEAFPAGGPRDTQYF. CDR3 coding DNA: TGTGCCAGCAGTGAAGCATTCCCAGCGGGAGGGCCGAGAGATACGCAGTATTTT.

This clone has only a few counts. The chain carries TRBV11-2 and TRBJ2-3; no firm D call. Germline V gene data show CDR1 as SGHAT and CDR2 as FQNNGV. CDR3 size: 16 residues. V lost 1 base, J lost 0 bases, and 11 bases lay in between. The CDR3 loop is CASSLVGVHSTDTQYF. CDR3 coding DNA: TGTGCCAGCAGCTTAGTTGGAGTCCATAGCACAGATACGCAGTATTTT. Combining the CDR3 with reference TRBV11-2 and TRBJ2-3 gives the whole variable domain EAGVAQSPRYKIIEKRQSVAFWCNPISGHATLYWYQQILGQGPKLLIQFQNNGVVDDSQLPKDRFSAERLKGVDSTLKIQPAKLEDSAVYLCASSLVGVHSTDTQYFGPGTRLTVL.

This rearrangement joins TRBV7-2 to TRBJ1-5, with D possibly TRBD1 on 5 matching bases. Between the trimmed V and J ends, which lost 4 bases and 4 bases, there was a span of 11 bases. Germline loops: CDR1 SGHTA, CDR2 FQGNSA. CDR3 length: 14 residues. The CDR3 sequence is CASSSQGMNQPQHF. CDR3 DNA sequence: TGTGCCAGCAGCTCCCAGGGTATGAATCAGCCCCAGCATTTT.

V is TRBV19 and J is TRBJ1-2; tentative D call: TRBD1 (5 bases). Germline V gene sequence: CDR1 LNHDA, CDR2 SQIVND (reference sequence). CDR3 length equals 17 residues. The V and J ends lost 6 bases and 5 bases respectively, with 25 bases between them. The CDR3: CASRAPSTGDGRYGYTF. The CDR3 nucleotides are TGTGCCAGTAGGGCGCCCAGTACAGGAGATGGGCGTTATGGCTACACCTTC.

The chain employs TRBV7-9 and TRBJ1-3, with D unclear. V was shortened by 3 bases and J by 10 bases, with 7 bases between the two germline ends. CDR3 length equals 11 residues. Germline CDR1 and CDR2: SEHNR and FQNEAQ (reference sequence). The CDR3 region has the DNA TGTGCCAGCAGCTTGGGGAGTACCATATATTTT. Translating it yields CASSLGSTIYF.

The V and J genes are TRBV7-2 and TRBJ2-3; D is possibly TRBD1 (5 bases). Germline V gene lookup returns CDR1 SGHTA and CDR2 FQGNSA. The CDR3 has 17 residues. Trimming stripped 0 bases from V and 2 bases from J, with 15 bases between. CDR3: CASSLASTGSSTDTQYF. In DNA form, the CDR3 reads TGTGCCAGCAGCTTAGCGTCAACAGGTTCTTCCACAGATACGCAGTATTTT.

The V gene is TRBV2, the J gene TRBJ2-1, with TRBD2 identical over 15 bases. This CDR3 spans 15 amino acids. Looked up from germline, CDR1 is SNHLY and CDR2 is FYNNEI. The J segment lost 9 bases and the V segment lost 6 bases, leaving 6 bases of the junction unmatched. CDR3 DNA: TGTGCCAGCAGCCGCGGGACTAGCGGGAGGATTGAGCAGTTCTTC. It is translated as CASSRGTSGRIEQFF.

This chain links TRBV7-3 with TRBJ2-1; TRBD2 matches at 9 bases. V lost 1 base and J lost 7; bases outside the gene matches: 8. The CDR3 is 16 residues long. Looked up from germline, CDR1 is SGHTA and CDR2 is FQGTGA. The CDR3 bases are TGTGCCAGCAGCTTAAGGGTTAGCGGGAGTTGGAATGAGCAGTTCTTC. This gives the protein CASSLRVSGSWNEQFF.

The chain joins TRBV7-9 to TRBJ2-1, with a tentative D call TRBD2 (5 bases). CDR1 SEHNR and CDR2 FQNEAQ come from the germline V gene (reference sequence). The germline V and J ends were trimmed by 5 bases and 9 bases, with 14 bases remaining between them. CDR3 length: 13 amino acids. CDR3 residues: CASSKLEGGEQFF. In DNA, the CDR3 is TGTGCCAGCAGCAAACTAGAAGGCGGTGAGCAGTTCTTC.

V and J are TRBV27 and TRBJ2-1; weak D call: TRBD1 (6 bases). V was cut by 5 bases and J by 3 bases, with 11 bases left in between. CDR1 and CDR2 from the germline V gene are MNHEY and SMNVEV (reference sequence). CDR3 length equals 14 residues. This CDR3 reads CASSRQDFYNEQFF. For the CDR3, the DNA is TGTGCCAGCAGTAGACAGGATTTCTACAATGAGCAGTTCTTC.

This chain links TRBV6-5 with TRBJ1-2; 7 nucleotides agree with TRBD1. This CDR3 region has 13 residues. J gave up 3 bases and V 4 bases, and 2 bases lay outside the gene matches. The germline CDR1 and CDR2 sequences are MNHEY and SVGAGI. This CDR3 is CASSSGTDYGYTF. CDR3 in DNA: TGTGCCAGCAGTTCCGGGACAGACTATGGCTACACCTTC.

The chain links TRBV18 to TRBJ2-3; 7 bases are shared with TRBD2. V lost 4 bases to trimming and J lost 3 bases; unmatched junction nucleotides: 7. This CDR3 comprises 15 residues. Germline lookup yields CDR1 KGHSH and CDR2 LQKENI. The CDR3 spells CASSQASGTTDTQYF. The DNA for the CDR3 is TGTGCCAGCTCACAGGCCAGCGGGACGACAGATACGCAGTATTTT.

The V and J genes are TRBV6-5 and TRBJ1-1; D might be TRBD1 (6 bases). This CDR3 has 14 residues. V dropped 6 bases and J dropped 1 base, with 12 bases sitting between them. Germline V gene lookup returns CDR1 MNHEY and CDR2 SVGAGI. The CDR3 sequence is CASRVLGQNTEAFF. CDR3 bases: TGTGCCAGCAGGGTTCTGGGACAGAACACTGAAGCTTTCTTT.

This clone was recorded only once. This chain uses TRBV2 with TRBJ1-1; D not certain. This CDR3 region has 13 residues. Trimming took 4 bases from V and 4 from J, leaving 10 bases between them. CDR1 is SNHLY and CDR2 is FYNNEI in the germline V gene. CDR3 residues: CASSVSDFTEAFF. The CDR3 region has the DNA TGTGCCAGCAGTGTCAGCGACTTCACTGAAGCTTTCTTT.

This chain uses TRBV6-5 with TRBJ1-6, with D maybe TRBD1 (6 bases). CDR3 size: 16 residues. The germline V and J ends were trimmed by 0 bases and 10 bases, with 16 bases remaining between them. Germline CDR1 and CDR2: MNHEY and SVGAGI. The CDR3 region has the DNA TGTGCCAGCAGTTACTCGATGGGACACGGGAACTCACCCCTCCACTTT. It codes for CASSYSMGHGNSPLHF.